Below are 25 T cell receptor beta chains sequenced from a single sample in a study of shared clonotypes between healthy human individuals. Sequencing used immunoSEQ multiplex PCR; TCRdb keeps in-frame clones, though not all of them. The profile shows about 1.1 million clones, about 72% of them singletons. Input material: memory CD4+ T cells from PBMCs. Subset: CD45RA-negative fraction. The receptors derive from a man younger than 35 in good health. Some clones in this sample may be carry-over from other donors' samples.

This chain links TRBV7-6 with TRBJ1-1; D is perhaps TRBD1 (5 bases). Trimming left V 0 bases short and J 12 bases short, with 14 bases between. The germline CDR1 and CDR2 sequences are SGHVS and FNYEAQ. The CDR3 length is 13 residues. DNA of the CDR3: TGTGCCAGCAGCTTAGCCAGGGCTAGTAAGTCTTTCTTT. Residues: CASSLARASKSFF.

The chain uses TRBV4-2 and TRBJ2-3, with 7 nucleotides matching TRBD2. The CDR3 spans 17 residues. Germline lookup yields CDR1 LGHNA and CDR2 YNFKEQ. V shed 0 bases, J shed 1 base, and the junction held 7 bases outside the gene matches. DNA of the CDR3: TGTGCCAGCAGCCAAGATTTTGGGGCGGGAGGCACAGATACGCAGTATTTT. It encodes CASSQDFGAGGTDTQYF.

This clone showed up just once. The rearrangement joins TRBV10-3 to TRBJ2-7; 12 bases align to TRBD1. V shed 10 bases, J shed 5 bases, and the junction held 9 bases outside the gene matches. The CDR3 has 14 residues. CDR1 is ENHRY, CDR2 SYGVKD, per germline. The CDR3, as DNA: TGTGCCACAAGGGGACAGGGGGCTTTCGACGAGCAGTACTTC. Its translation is CATRGQGAFDEQYF.

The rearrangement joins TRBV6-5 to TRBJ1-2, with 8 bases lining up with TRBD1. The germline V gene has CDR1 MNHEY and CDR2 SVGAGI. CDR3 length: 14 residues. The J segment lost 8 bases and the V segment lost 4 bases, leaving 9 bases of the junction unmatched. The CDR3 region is CASSWDRQWGGYTF. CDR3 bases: TGTGCCAGCAGTTGGGACAGGCAATGGGGCGGCTACACCTTC.

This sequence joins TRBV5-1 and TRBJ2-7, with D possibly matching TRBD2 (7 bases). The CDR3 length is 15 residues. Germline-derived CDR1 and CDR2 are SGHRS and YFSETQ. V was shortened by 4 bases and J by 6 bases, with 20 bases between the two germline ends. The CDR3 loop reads CASSPRGGGGGEQYF. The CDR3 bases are TGCGCCAGCAGCCCGAGGGGAGGGGGTGGCGGCGAGCAGTACTTC.

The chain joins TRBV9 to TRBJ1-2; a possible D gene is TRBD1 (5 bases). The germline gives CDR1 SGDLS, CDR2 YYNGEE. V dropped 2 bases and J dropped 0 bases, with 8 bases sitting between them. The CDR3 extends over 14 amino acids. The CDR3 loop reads CASSVMTANYGYTF. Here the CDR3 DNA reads TGTGCCAGCAGCGTGATGACAGCTAACTATGGCTACACCTTC.

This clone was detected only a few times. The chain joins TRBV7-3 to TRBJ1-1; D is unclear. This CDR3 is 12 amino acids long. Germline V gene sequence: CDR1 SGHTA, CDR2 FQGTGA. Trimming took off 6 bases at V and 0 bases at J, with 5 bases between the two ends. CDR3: CASRGVNTEAFF. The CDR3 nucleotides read TGTGCCAGCAGGGGCGTGAACACTGAAGCTTTCTTT.

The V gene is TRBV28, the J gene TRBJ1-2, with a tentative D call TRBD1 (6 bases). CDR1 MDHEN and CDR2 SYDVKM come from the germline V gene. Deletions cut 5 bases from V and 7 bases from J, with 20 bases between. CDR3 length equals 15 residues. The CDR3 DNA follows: TGTGCCAGCAGTCCTCATGGGGGCGGTGTCGGTGGCTACACCTTC. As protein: CASSPHGGGVGGYTF.

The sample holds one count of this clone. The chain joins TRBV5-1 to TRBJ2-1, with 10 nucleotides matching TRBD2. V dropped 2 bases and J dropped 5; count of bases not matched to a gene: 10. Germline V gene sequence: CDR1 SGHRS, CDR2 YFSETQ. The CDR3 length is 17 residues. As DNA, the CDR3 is TGCGCCAGCAGCTTCAGGAGAGCGGGAGGGCCTAACAATGAGCAGTTCTTC. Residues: CASSFRRAGGPNNEQFF.

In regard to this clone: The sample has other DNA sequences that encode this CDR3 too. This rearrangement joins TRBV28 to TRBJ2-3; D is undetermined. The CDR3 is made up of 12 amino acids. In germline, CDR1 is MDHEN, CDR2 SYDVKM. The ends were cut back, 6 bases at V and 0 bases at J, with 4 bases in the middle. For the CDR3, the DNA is TGTGCCAGCAGGCCTAGCACAGATACGCAGTATTTT. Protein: CASRPSTDTQYF.

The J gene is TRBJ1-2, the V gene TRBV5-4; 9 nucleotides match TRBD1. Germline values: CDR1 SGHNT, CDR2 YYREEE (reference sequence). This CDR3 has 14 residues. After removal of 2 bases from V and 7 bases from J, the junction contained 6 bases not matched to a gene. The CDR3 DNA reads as TGTGCCAGCAGCTTAAACAGGGGGCTGGCTGGCTACACCTTC. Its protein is CASSLNRGLAGYTF. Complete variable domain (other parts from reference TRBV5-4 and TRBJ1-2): ETGVTQSPTHLIKTRGQQVTLRCSSQSGHNTVSWYQQALGQGPQFIFQYYREEENGRGNFPPRFSGLQFPNYSSELNVNALELDDSALYLCASSLNRGLAGYTFGSGTRLTVV.

CDR3 loop: CSAREVETQYF. DNA for the CDR3: TGCAGTGCTAGAGAAGTAGAGACCCAGTACTTC. The gene calls are TRBV20-1 and TRBJ2-5; no clear D. The CDR3 has 11 residues. Trimming cost V 0 bases and J 4 bases, with 3 bases left between them. Germline V gene lookup returns CDR1 DFQATT and CDR2 SNEGSKA (reference sequence).

Here the CDR3 DNA reads TGTGCCACCAGCAGGGGGGGTGTGGGTTCCTATGGCTACACCTTC. It specifies CATSRGGVGSYGYTF. The chain combines TRBV15 with TRBJ1-2; a possible D gene is TRBD1 (5 bases). V lost 3 bases to trimming and J lost 4 bases, with 15 bases between them. The length of the CDR3 is 15 residues. CDR1 LNHNV and CDR2 YYDKDF come from the germline V gene (reference sequence).

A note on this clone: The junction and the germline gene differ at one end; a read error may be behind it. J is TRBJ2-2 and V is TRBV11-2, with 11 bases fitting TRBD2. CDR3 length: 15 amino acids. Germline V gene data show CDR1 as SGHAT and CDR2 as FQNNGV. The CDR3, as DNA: TGTGCCAGCAGCTCGACTAGCGGGAACGCCGGGGAGCTGTTTTTT. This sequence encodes CASSSTSGNAGELFF.

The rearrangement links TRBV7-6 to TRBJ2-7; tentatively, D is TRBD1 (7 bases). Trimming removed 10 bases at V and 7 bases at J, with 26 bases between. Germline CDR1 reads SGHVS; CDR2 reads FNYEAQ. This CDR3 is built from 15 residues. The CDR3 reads CANDTGAGTDLEQYF. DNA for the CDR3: TGTGCCAACGACACCGGGGCGGGGACAGACTTGGAGCAGTACTTC.

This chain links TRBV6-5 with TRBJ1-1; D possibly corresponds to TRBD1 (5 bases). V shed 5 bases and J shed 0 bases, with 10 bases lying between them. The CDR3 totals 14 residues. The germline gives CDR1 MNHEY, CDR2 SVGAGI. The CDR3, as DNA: TGTGCCAGCAGTCCGACAGCCATGAACACTGAAGCTTTCTTT. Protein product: CASSPTAMNTEAFF.

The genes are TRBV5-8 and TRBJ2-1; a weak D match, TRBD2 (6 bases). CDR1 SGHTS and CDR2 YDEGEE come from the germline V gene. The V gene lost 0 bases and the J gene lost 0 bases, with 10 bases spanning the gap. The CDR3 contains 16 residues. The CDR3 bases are TGTGCCAGCAGCTTGGCCATCGGGAGCTCCTACAATGAGCAGTTCTTC. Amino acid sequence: CASSLAIGSSYNEQFF.

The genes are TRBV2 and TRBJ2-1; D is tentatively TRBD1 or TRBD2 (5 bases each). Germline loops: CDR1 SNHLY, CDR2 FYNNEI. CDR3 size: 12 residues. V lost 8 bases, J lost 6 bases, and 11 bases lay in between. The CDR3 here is CASGGQINEQFF. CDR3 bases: TGTGCCAGCGGAGGACAAATCAATGAGCAGTTCTTC. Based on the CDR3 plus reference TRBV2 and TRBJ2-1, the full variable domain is EPEVTQTPSHQVTQMGQEVILRCVPISNHLYFYWYRQILGQKVEFLVSFYNNEISEKSEIFDDQFSVERPDGSNFTLKIRSTKLEDSAMYFCASGGQINEQFFGPGTRLTVL.

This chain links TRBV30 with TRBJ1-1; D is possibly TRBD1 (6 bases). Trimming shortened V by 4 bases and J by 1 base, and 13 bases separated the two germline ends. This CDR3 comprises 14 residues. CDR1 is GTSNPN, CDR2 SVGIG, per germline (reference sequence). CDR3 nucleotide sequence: TGTGCCTGGATTGTTGACAGGAGGAACACTGAAGCTTTCTTT. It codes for CAWIVDRRNTEAFF.

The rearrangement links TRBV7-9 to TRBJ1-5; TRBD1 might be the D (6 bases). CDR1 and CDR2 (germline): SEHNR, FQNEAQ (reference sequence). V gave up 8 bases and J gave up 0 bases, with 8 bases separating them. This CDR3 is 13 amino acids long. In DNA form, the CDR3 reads TGTGCCAGCCAGGGGTATAGCAATCAGCCCCAGCATTTT. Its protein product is CASQGYSNQPQHF.

CDR3 amino acids: CASSPSRASGEGGELFF. Written as DNA, the CDR3 is TGTGCCAGCAGCCCTTCCCGGGCGAGCGGGGAGGGCGGGGAGCTGTTTTTT. V gene TRBV7-3 combines with J gene TRBJ2-2; 7 bases are a match to TRBD2. Per germline, CDR1 SGHTA and CDR2 FQGTGA. The CDR3 has 17 residues. V lost 5 bases, J lost 7 bases, and 16 bases stayed unmatched.

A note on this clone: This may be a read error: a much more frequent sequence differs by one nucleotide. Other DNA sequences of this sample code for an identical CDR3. In DNA form, the CDR3 reads TGCGCCAGCAGCTTAGGACTAGCCCAAGAGACCCAGTACTTC. Its protein is CASSLGLAQETQYF. This chain joins TRBV5-1 and TRBJ2-5; TRBD2 agrees at 8 bases. The CDR3 is 14 residues long. The germline CDR1 and CDR2 sequences are SGHRS and YFSETQ. V dropped 2 bases and J dropped 1; count of bases not matched to a gene: 1.

CDR3 amino acids: CASSGLAGEDTQYF. The CDR3 DNA is TGCGCCAGCAGCGGACTAGCGGGAGAAGATACGCAGTATTTT. The rearrangement uses TRBV5-1 and TRBJ2-3; TRBD2 matches 13 bases. Germline loops: CDR1 SGHRS, CDR2 YFSETQ. This CDR3 has 14 residues. With 4 bases clipped from V and 5 bases from J, the junction kept 1 base outside the gene matches. Looking up the rest from reference TRBV5-1 and TRBJ2-3 gives the full variable domain: KAGVTQTPRYLIKTRGQQVTLSCSPISGHRSVSWYQQTPGQGLQFLFEYFSETQRNKGNFPGRFSGRQFSNSRSEMNVSTLELGDSALYLCASSGLAGEDTQYFGPGTRLTVL.

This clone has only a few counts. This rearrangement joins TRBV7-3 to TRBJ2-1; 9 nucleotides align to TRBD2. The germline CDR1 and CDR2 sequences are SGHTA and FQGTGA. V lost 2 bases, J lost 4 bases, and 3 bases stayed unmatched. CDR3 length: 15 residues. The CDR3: CASSLELAGYNEQFF. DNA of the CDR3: TGTGCCAGCAGCTTAGAGCTAGCGGGATACAATGAGCAGTTCTTC.

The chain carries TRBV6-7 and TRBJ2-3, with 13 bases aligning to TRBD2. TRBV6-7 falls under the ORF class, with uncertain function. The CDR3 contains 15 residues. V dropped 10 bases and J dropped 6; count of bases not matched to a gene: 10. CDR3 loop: CATTPGLAGTDTQYF. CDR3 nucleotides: TGTGCCACTACTCCGGGACTAGCGGGAACCGATACGCAGTATTTT.